This TCR beta chain emerged from a study of CD8+CD57+ T cells in acquired aplastic anemia. Study at large: Roughly 11 million reads, on average, were obtained for CD4+ cells from healthy donors.

In this sample, this clonotype turned up many times. Its antigen is unknown. Genomic DNA served as template for TCR beta VDJ and CDR3 profiling. MiXCR, applied by TCRdb to the reads, yields one record per CDR3 protein. The sample holds some 410,000 distinct CDR3 sequences; 55% to 75% are singletons and the top ten take more than 3.5%. Broader study findings: Simpson's diversity of CD8+ cells was not significantly different in patients compared with controls.

The CDR3 has 13 amino acids. Germline V gene lookup returns CDR1 LNHDA and CDR2 SQIVND (reference sequence). Trimming took 5 bases from V and 14 from J, leaving 18 bases between them. The rearrangement links TRBV19 to TRBJ1-4; D might be TRBD1 (6 bases). Sequencing input: sorted CD4+, CD8+, or CD8+CD57+ T cells (not recorded which) from PBMCs. This receptor was taken from a human donor in good health, serving as a control. This chain's CDR3 is CASSSSGGGWLFF. DNA for the CDR3: TGTGCCAGTAGTTCCAGCGGGGGCGGTTGGCTGTTTTTT.